Here is one TCR beta chain with its context. Its binding antigen is unknown. There are no base qualities to consult, and no much larger clone falls within one base. The sample is drawn from a study of blood T cell repertoires in COVID-19 (TCRdb year 2020). With regard to the full study: Collaborator samples came from the United States, Italy and Spain and covered acute and convalescent phases of COVID-19. The material from the prospective study consisted of cDNA or gDNA derived from T cells, B-cell-depleted T cells, or PBMCs. The dataset comprised deeply sampled blood TCRbeta repertoires from subjects exposed to, actively infected with, or recovered from COVID-19. The repertoires were released in a freely available public database intended as a resource for research on the immune response to SARS-CoV-2. The samples were drawn from the first 160 participants of the ongoing ImmuneRACE study and from over a thousand subjects provided by 6 global collaborators. A de-identified subject ID, COVID-19 status, age in years and sex were almost always included in the sample metadata. HLA class I and class II types, where available, came from metadata supplied by the sample provider rather than from assay-based typing. Study-wide findings and limitations: The quantity of clinical and demographic metadata differed by source and by participant and was supplied without curation.

A second Seattle source provided samples from volunteer blood donors who had recovered from COVID-19. Collaborating institutions collected whole blood in K2EDTA tubes following their own protocols. Collaborator samples were shipped for TCRbeta analysis as frozen whole blood, isolated PBMCs, or DNA extracted from either sample type. TCRbeta CDR3 regions were amplified from genomic DNA by means of the immunoSEQ Assay, a bias-controlled multiplex PCR. The study's own analysis went as follows. Within the assay, amplification of reference gene primers was used to estimate how many nucleated cells each sample contained. To quantify the absolute abundance of each unique TCRbeta CDR3 rearrangement, sequence reads were collapsed and filtered. For each sample, productive Simpson clonality was calculated as the square root of Simpson's diversity index across productive rearrangements. TCRdb's version of the immuneACCESS table is confined to in-frame rearrangements and falls short of the full clone set. An unresolved V gene accounts for under half of the shortfall where checked; the remainder is of unknown origin. Clone size and the V and J calls come from that table; the DNA yielded D and trimming. This sample holds about 170,000 clones; around 85% were observed only once. The ten largest clonotypes hold roughly 1.1% of the sample.

Trimming removed 1 base from V and 2 bases from J, leaving 10 bases between the germline ends. The CDR3 starts with the cysteine, ends with the phenylalanine, and has 14 residues. CDR3 DNA only is kept here, 42 bases in frame from base 1. For CDR1 and CDR2, the germline V gene lists SGHDT and YYEEEE. The sample comprised peripheral blood. This TCR was recovered from a man in his 60s who had recovered from COVID-19. The rearranged segments are TRBV5-6 and TRBJ2-7; the D segment could be TRBD2, given 5 matching bases. The DNA sequence is TGTGCCAGCAGCTTGTTTTCCGGGGCCTACGAGCAGTACTTC. It specifies CASSLFSGAYEQYF.